This T cell receptor (beta chain) was found in a study of identical twins. The study's findings and limits: Abundant cord blood beta clonotypes carried fewer insertions; memory repertoires showed none.

CDR1 and CDR2 (germline): LNHDA, SQIVND (reference sequence). Trimming at V came to 8 bases and at J to 6 bases, leaving 10 bases not matched to a gene. CDR3 length equals 15 residues. A universal primer site was incorporated via template switching, and the cDNA contained unique molecular identifiers. MiXCR, run by TCRdb on the 5' RACE reads, gives a single entry per CDR3 protein. The sample records 350,000 to 450,000 distinct CDR3 sequences, about 18% being singletons. This clonotype turned up a few times. Its specificity is not known. The sample was naive T cells sorted from blood. This TCR derives from a man between 45 and 60 years old in good health. The chain joins TRBV19 to TRBJ2-2, with 9 nucleotides matching TRBD1. The CDR3 bases are TGTGCCAGTCAAAACAGGGGGCGTAGTCCCGGGGAGCTGTTTTTT. Residues: CASQNRGRSPGELFF.